This T cell receptor (beta chain) came from a study of control samples from healthy donors and cancer patients. Profiled with immunoSEQ multiplex PCR; TCRdb holds only in-frame clones, not every one. Among approximately 70,000 clones listed, about 88% were seen once. The CDR3 contains 13 residues. V was pared by 6 bases and J by 3 bases, with 4 bases of the junction left unmatched. The germline V gene encodes CDR1 KGHSH and CDR2 LQKENI. Sequencing input: blood. The receptor comes from a woman between 50 and 59 years old in good health. V is TRBV18 and J is TRBJ2-5; 7 nucleotides match TRBD2. The CDR3 protein is CASSGREEETQYF. CDR3 in DNA: TGTGCCAGCTCCGGACGGGAGGAAGAGACCCAGTACTTC.